The clone carrying this T cell receptor beta chain was recorded at least ten times. What it binds is unknown. The data were taken from a study of T-cell reconstitution after alpha-beta-depleted transplantation in children. Regarding the study as a whole: Diversity and T-cell counts at one year after transplant derived mostly from new T cells.

Unique molecular identifiers featured in how the TCRbeta library was prepared. From the PCR reads, TCRdb called clonotypes with MiXCR, one entry per CDR3 protein. The table has more than 15,000 distinct CDR3 sequences, approximately 5.2% seen once. The CDR3 is 13 residues long. Germline CDR1 DFQATT, CDR2 SNEGSKA (reference sequence). J was trimmed by 8 bases and V by 5 bases; bases with no gene match: 7. This TCR was recovered from a boy younger than 18 with acute lymphoblastic leukemia, due to receive a stem cell transplant. Source: PBMCs, taken before TCRalphabeta/CD19-depleted stem cell transplant. The chain uses TRBV20-1 and TRBJ2-4; 9 bases align to TRBD1. CDR3 DNA sequence: TGCAGTGCTGTAACAGGGGGCTTAGACATTCAGTACTTC. It specifies CSAVTGGLDIQYF.